This is a list of T cell receptor beta chains from one sample in a study of post-analysis software for immune sequencing data. TCRdb reprocessed the PCR reads via MiXCR and lists one record per CDR3 protein. The sample includes about 200,000 distinct CDR3 sequences, 29% of them seen just once. The sequencing input was blood. These receptors were collected from a girl aged 2-17 years with multiple sclerosis. Both conserved end residues are part of each CDR3. Each record gives: J gene, V gene, D gene, clone size, CDR3 DNA, CDR3 protein. The D gene is left open where the match is weak. Size values are once, few and many counts, or a class for expanded clones, and some rows have none.

>TRBJ2-3|TRBV20-1|-|many
TGCAGTGCTTCAGACTCCGTCAGCGGCACAGATACGCAGTATTTT
CSASDSVSGTDTQYF
>TRBJ1-3|TRBV6-5|-|many
TGTGCCAGCAGTTACACCTGGGCGGTCTCTGGAAACACCATATATTTT
CASSYTWAVSGNTIYF
>TRBJ1-5|TRBV2|-|few
TGTGCCAGCAGCGATGTCGAGAGCAGCAATCAGCCCCAGCATTTT
CASSDVESSNQPQHF
>TRBJ2-7|TRBV6-5|-|many
TGTGCCAGCAGTTACGGTGGCGAGCAGTACTTC
CASSYGGEQYF
>TRBJ1-1|TRBV29-1|TRBD1|many
TGCAGCGTCGGTGGGACAGATAGCTACACTGAAGCTTTCTTT
CSVGGTDSYTEAFF
>TRBJ2-7|TRBV11-2|-|many
TGTGCCAGCAGCCCCCGGGTGGACGGTTTCTACGAGCAGTACTTC
CASSPRVDGFYEQYF
>TRBJ2-4|TRBV15|-|few
TGTGCCACCAGCAGAGCGCCAGGGGTCTCCTTAGCCAAAAACATTCAGTACTTC
CATSRAPGVSLAKNIQYF
>TRBJ2-1|TRBV5-6|-|-
TGTGCCAGCAGCAGTAGGAGGGGTCATGAGCAGTTCTTC
CASSSRRGHEQFF
>TRBJ2-7|TRBV20-1|-|many
TGCAGTCCCGATAAGGCGACTAGCTCCTACGAGCAGTACTTC
CSPDKATSSYEQYF
>TRBJ1-1|TRBV5-1|-|-
TGCGCCAGCAGTTACGGGGCGGCGCGGGAAACTGAAGCTTTCTTT
CASSYGAARETEAFF
>TRBJ1-1|TRBV2|-|-
TGTGCCAGCAGCGCCGGGACTCCCGTTAACACTGGAGCTTTCTTT
CASSAGTPVNTGAFF
>TRBJ1-6|TRBV12-3/TRBV12-4|TRBD1|-
TGTGCCAGCAGCCTTGGACAGGGCTGGAATTCACCCCTCCACTTT
CASSLGQGWNSPLHF
>TRBJ2-1|TRBV15|-|many
TGTGCCACCAGCAGAGGAAAGGGGGGGGCCAACAATGAGCAGTTCTTC
CATSRGKGGANNEQFF
>TRBJ2-1|TRBV18|-|many
TGTGCCAGCTCACCCATTTTACGGATGTCTGGGGACAATGAGCAGTTCTTC
CASSPILRMSGDNEQFF
>TRBJ1-1|TRBV7-3|-|many
TGTGCCAGCAGCCAAAACCAGGGCGACACTGAAGCTTTCTTT
CASSQNQGDTEAFF
>TRBJ1-4|TRBV7-2|-|few
TGTGCCAGCAGCTTAAGGGGCCCCGCAACTAATGAAAAACTGTTTTTT
CASSLRGPATNEKLFF
>TRBJ1-5|TRBV6-1|-|-
TGTGCCAGCAACAGAAATAGCAATCAGCCCCAGCATTTT
CASNRNSNQPQHF
>TRBJ1-5|TRBV20-1|TRBD1|-
TGCAGTGCTCGGACCTCAGGGGGAATTAGCAATCAGCCCCAGCATTTT
CSARTSGGISNQPQHF
>TRBJ2-7|TRBV28|TRBD2|few
TGTGCCAGCAGTTTAGGGGGAGGGCCGGTCGAGCAGTACTTC
CASSLGGGPVEQYF
>TRBJ1-1|TRBV30|-|-
TGTGCCTGGAGCCACAGAAGGAACACTGAAGCTTTCTTT
CAWSHRRNTEAFF
>TRBJ2-3|TRBV7-3|TRBD2|many
TGTGCCAGCAGTTCCGGACTAGCGGGAGGCTTAGATACGCAGTATTTT
CASSSGLAGGLDTQYF
>TRBJ2-1|TRBV5-1|-|-
TGCGCCAGCAGCCTCGCATCCCCCTCCTACAATGAGCAGTTCTTC
CASSLASPSYNEQFF
>TRBJ1-1|TRBV5-1|-|-
TGCGCCAGCAGCCCGGGGGTAACAGGCCAGACTGAAGCTTTCTTT
CASSPGVTGQTEAFF
>TRBJ1-5|TRBV28|-|-
TGTGCCAGCAGTTTATTACAGGGAGAACAGCCCCAGCATTTT
CASSLLQGEQPQHF
>TRBJ2-7|TRBV20-1|-|few
TGCAGTGCTAGCGGGCAGCTAGTACGAGAGCAGTACTTC
CSASGQLVREQYF
>TRBJ2-7|TRBV5-1|-|many
TGCGCCAGCAGCTTGGTATCAGATAAGGCTTACGAGCAGTACTTC
CASSLVSDKAYEQYF
>TRBJ1-1|TRBV18|-|-
TGTGCCAGCTCACCACTTGTGGGGGAGACTGAAGCTTTCTTT
CASSPLVGETEAFF
>TRBJ1-1|TRBV9|TRBD1|-
TGTGCCAGCAGCGTAGATACAGGGGGCGGAGGCACTGAAGCTTTCTTT
CASSVDTGGGGTEAFF
>TRBJ1-2|TRBV27|-|-
TGTGCCAGCAGTCAGGACAGCCGAGGGTACTATGGCTACACCTTC
CASSQDSRGYYGYTF
>TRBJ2-3|TRBV7-2|TRBD2|few
TGTGCCAGCAGCTTAGAAACTTTACTAGCGGGAGCCCTAGATACGCAGTATTTT
CASSLETLLAGALDTQYF
>TRBJ2-1|TRBV6-5|-|-
TGTGCCAGCAGTCCAAGGTCCGACAATGAGCAGTTCTTC
CASSPRSDNEQFF
>TRBJ1-2|TRBV30|-|-
TGTGCCTGGAGTGTGAATTCAGGGGATGGCTACACCTTC
CAWSVNSGDGYTF
>TRBJ2-7|TRBV20-1|TRBD2|-
TGCAGTGCTAGAGCACTAGCGGTGAGCTACGAGCAGTACTTC
CSARALAVSYEQYF
>TRBJ2-1|TRBV5-1|-|-
TGCGCCAGCAGCTTGGCCGAGGGGTATGAGCAGTTCTTC
CASSLAEGYEQFF
>TRBJ2-1|TRBV5-1|-|many
TGCGCCAGCAGTGGGGCAGGTCCGTCCTACAATGAGCAGTTCTTC
CASSGAGPSYNEQFF
>TRBJ2-1|TRBV14|TRBD1|-
TGTGCCAGCAGCCAAGTACTGGGACAGGGTCCCCACCGGGGGCTAGGCAATGAGCAGTTCTTC
CASSQVLGQGPHRGLGNEQFF
>TRBJ1-1|TRBV7-2|-|-
TGTGCCAGCAGACTCGACAGCCCGACTGAAGCTTTCTTT
CASRLDSPTEAFF
>TRBJ1-5|TRBV20-1|-|few
TGCAGTGCTCAGGACAGATATAGCAATCAGCCCCAGCATTTT
CSAQDRYSNQPQHF
>TRBJ2-7|TRBV29-1|-|many
TGCAGCGTTGAGACCAGAGGGAGATACGAGCAGTACTTC
CSVETRGRYEQYF
>TRBJ1-1|TRBV20-1|-|-
TGCAGTGCTAGCCCCCCAAGTCGCACTGAAGCTTTCTTT
CSASPPSRTEAFF
>TRBJ1-5|TRBV7-3|-|-
TGTGCCAGCAGCGCCCGACCGAGTTTCAATCAGCTCCAGCATTTT
CASSARPSFNQLQHF
>TRBJ1-6|TRBV20-1|TRBD1|few
TGCAGTGCTCCTAGACAGGGGGGACTCAATTCACCCCTCCACTTT
CSAPRQGGLNSPLHF
>TRBJ1-1|TRBV6-2/TRBV6-3|-|few
TGTGCCAGCAGTTACCCGGCTCTGAACACTGAAGCTTTCTTT
CASSYPALNTEAFF
>TRBJ1-1|TRBV5-1|TRBD1|-
TGCGCCAGCAGGCGGGGACAGGAGAACACTGAAGCTTTCTTT
CASRRGQENTEAFF
>TRBJ1-2|TRBV18|-|-
TGTGCCAGCTCACCGGTTATGGGCGTCTATGGCTACACCTTC
CASSPVMGVYGYTF
>TRBJ1-6|TRBV28|-|-
TGTGCCAGCACTGACGGGTACTATAATTCACCCCTCCACTTT
CASTDGYYNSPLHF
>TRBJ1-1|TRBV5-1|TRBD1|-
TGCGCCAGCAGCTTGGCTACAGGGGTCGCTGAAGCTTTCTTT
CASSLATGVAEAFF
>TRBJ1-5|TRBV6-1|TRBD1|few
TGTGCCAGCGGGATGGACAGGGGAAGCAATCAGCCCCAGCATTTT
CASGMDRGSNQPQHF
>TRBJ2-3|TRBV7-9|-|-
TGTGCCAGCAGCCTAATCTTAACAGATACGCAGTATTTT
CASSLILTDTQYF
>TRBJ2-7|TRBV11-3|TRBD1|-
TGTGCCAGCAGCTTGAGACAGGGAAGCTCCTACGAGCAGTACTTC
CASSLRQGSSYEQYF
>TRBJ2-3|TRBV7-9|-|-
TGTGCCAGCAGCTTAGAGAGTGGGGGCGCAGATACGCAGTATTTT
CASSLESGGADTQYF
>TRBJ2-7|TRBV6-5|-|many
TGTGCCAGCAGTTATAGTGCGGATCACGAGCAGTACTTC
CASSYSADHEQYF
>TRBJ2-7|TRBV27|-|-
TGTGCCAGCAGTTTAAGACAGGTGCCCTCCTACGAGCAGTACTTC
CASSLRQVPSYEQYF
>TRBJ1-3|TRBV29-1|-|-
TGCAGCGTTGACCTCCTCTCTGGAAACACCATATATTTT
CSVDLLSGNTIYF
>TRBJ2-7|TRBV7-8|-|few
TGTGCCAGCAGCAAGGACGGCTACGAGCAGTACTTC
CASSKDGYEQYF
>TRBJ2-6|TRBV9|-|many
TGTGCCAGCAGCGCCAGGTCTGGGGCCAACGTCCTGACTTTC
CASSARSGANVLTF
>TRBJ2-1|TRBV12-3/TRBV12-4|-|many
TGTGCCAGCAGTCCCGGCCCCAGCTCCTACAATGAGCAGTTCTTC
CASSPGPSSYNEQFF